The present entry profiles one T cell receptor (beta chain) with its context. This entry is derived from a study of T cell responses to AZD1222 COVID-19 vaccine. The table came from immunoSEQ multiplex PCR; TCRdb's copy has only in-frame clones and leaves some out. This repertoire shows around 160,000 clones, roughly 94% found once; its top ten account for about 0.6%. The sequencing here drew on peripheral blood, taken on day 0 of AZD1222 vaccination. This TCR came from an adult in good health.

CDR3 sequence: CASTPDPRGNIQYF. As DNA, the CDR3 is TGTGCCAGCACCCCGGATCCTAGAGGGAACATTCAGTACTTC. The gene calls are TRBV2 and TRBJ2-4; D is possibly TRBD2 (5 bases). V was trimmed by 7 bases and J by 7 bases, leaving 17 bases between them. This CDR3 region has 14 residues. Germline V gives CDR1 SNHLY, CDR2 FYNNEI. The full variable domain, rest sourced from reference TRBV2 and TRBJ2-4, is EPEVTQTPSHQVTQMGQEVILRCVPISNHLYFYWYRQILGQKVEFLVSFYNNEISEKSEIFDDQFSVERPDGSNFTLKIRSTKLEDSAMYFCASTPDPRGNIQYFGAGTRLSVL.